This TCR beta chain stems from a study of vaccination effects on CD4 cells after COVID-19. Sequenced by immunoSEQ multiplex PCR; TCRdb stores in-frame clones only, minus some. Altogether about 25,000 clones are present, 77% being singletons, with the ten largest covering roughly 20%. With V trimmed by 4 bases and J by 6 bases, 20 bases remained unmatched. The CDR3 has 18 residues. Germline loops: CDR1 SGHNT, CDR2 YYREEE (reference sequence). Concerning this clone itself: Antigen: not known.

The ViraFEST assay expanded antigen-specific CD4+ T cells with viral peptide pools before sequencing. Scientists isolated CD4+ T cells after an approximately 10-day culture period ended. Of the BNT162b2 and mRNA-1273 vaccines, participants received two doses of one or the other. People in the vaccine group had not been infected with SARS-CoV-2 before, and their nucleocapsid antibodies were negative. This TCR was sampled from a human donor who received a COVID-19 vaccine. The chain is built from TRBV5-4 and TRBJ1-1; 8 nucleotides align to TRBD1. The source material was CD4+ T cells from PBMCs cultured with HCoV-NL63 spike peptides, sampled after COVID-19 vaccination. The CDR3 is CASSNQPGQVFGGPEAFF. The CDR3 nucleotides read TGTGCCAGCAGCAATCAACCGGGACAGGTATTCGGAGGCCCTGAAGCTTTCTTT.